Listed below are T cell receptor beta chains from one sample, sequenced in a study of Graves' ophthalmopathy and Graves' hyperthyroidism. In TCRdb, the multiplex PCR reads were re-called with MiXCR into one record per CDR3 protein. Of about 620,000 distinct CDR3 sequences listed, approximately 22% are singletons. The sequenced sample consisted of peripheral blood. The source is a woman aged 18-29 years with stable Graves' hyperthyroidism. Some clones in this sample may be carry-over from other donors' samples. The CDR3 runs from the conserved cysteine through the conserved F or W. D genes are given only for firm matches. For some rows the clone size is stated as once, few or many, or as a class when expanded; others skip it.

TRBJ2-7,few,TRBV12-3/TRBV12-4,TRBD1,TGTGCCAGCACCCGGTCCGACAGGGAGTTCTACGAGCAGTACTTC,CASTRSDREFYEQYF
TRBJ1-6,.,TRBV3-1,TRBD1,TGTGCCAGCAGTCAGGGACAGGGAGTCTATAATTCACCCCTCCACTTT,CASSQGQGVYNSPLHF
TRBJ1-1,many,TRBV7-9,.,TGTGCCAGCAGCACTCCGGGACACAGGAACACTGAAGCTTTCTTT,CASSTPGHRNTEAFF
TRBJ1-1,many,TRBV5-1,TRBD1,TGCGCCAGCAGCTTCGAGGCCGGGACAGGTTCCGGGGCTTTCTTT,CASSFEAGTGSGAFF
TRBJ1-2,many,TRBV30,TRBD1,TGTGCCTGGAGTGTCACAGGGGGCTCGGGCTATGGCTACACCTTC,CAWSVTGGSGYGYTF
TRBJ1-5,many,TRBV11-1,.,TGTGCCAGCAGCTTAGACGGGGAATCGGCTTATCAGCCCCAGCATTTT,CASSLDGESAYQPQHF
TRBJ2-2,.,TRBV6-1,.,TGTGCCAGCAGTGAACGTGGGGGGTGGACCGGGGAGCTGTTTTTT,CASSERGGWTGELFF
TRBJ2-5,many,TRBV6-1,.,TGTGCCAGCAGTGAATTAGGAGGGGAGACCCAGTACTTC,CASSELGGETQYF
TRBJ2-7,many,TRBV28,.,TGTGCCAGCAGTTTACCGGACGAATCCCCTTACGAGCAGTACTTC,CASSLPDESPYEQYF
TRBJ2-5,few,TRBV18,.,TGTGCCAGCTCACCTACCAGGTTGTACCAAGAGACCCAGTACTTC,CASSPTRLYQETQYF
TRBJ2-7,.,TRBV30,.,TGTGCCTGGAGTCCTCAGCGATACGAGCAGTACTTC,CAWSPQRYEQYF
TRBJ1-1,.,TRBV27,TRBD1,TGTGCCAGCAGTTTACGGGTCTTGAGGGGGCAGCGCACTGAAGCTTTCTTT,CASSLRVLRGQRTEAFF
TRBJ2-5,.,TRBV7-9,.,TGTGCCAGCAGCTTATCCGAGAGAGATTACTTC,CASSLSERDYF
TRBJ2-2,few,TRBV6-1,.,TGTGCCAGCAGTGAACCAACGAGAGGACGGGACGGGGAGCTGTTTTTT,CASSEPTRGRDGELFF
TRBJ2-2,few,TRBV9,.,TGTGCCAGCAGCGTAGAGGAGGGGATTTACACCGGGGAGCTGTTTTTT,CASSVEEGIYTGELFF
TRBJ2-7,many,TRBV10-3,TRBD2,TGTGCCATCAGCCCGAGACTAGCCAACGAGCAGTACTTC,CAISPRLANEQYF
TRBJ1-2,many,TRBV12-3/TRBV12-4,TRBD1,TGTGCCAGCAGTTACGGACAGGGATACTATGGCTACACCTTC,CASSYGQGYYGYTF
TRBJ2-7,many,TRBV18,.,TGTGCCAGCTCACCCGGCCGATCCGAGCAGTACTTC,CASSPGRSEQYF